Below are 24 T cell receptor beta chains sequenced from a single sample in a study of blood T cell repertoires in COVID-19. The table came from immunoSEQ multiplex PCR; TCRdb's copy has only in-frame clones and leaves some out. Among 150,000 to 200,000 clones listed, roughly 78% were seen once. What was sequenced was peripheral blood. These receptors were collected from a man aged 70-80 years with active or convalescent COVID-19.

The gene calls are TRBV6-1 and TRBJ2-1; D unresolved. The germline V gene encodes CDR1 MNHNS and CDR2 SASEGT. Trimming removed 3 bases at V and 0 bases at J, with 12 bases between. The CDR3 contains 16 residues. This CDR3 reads CASSDSGQSSYNEQFF. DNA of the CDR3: TGTGCCAGCAGTGATTCAGGCCAGAGCTCCTACAATGAGCAGTTCTTC.

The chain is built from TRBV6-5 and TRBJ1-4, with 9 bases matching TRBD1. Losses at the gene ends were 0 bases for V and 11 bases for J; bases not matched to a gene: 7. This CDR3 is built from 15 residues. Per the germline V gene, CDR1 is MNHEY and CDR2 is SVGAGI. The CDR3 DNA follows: TGTGCCAGCAGTTACTCATTCACAGGGGGCGGGAAACTGTTTTTT. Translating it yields CASSYSFTGGGKLFF.

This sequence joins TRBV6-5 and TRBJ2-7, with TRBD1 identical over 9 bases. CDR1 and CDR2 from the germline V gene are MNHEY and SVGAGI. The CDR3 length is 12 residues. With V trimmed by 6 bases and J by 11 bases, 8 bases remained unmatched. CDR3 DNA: TGTGCCAGCAGGCCGTACAGGGGGCAGGAGTACTTC. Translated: CASRPYRGQEYF.

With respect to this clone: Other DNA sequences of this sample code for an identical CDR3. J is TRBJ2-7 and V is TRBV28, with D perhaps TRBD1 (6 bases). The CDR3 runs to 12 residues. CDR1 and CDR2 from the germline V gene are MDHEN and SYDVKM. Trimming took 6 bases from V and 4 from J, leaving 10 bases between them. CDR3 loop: CASRQGPYEQYF. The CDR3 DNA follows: TGTGCCAGCAGACAGGGTCCGTACGAGCAGTACTTC.

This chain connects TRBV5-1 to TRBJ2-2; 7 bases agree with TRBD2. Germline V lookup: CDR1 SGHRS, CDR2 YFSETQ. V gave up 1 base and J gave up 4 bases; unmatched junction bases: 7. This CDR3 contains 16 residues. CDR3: CASSLIPGGSTGELFF. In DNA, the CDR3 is TGCGCCAGCAGCTTGATACCGGGGGGAAGCACCGGGGAGCTGTTTTTT.

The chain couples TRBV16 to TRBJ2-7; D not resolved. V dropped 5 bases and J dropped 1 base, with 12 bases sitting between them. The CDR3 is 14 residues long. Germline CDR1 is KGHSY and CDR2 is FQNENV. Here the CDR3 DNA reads TGTGCCAGCAGCATCCGTTACGGGTCCTACGAGCAGTACTTC. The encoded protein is CASSIRYGSYEQYF. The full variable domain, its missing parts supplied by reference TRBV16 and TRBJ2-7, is GEEVAQTPKHLVRGEGQKAKLYCAPIKGHSYVFWYQQVLKNEFKFLISFQNENVFDETGMPKERFSAKCLPNSPCSLEIQATKLEDSAVYFCASSIRYGSYEQYFGPGTRLTVT.

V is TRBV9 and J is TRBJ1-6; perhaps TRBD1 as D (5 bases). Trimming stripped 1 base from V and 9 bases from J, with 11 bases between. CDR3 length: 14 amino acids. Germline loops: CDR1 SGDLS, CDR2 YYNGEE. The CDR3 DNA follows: TGTGCCAGCAGCGTAACGCAGGGTGGTTCACCCCTCCACTTT. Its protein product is CASSVTQGGSPLHF.

CDR3 in amino acids: CASSLPYRGINTIYF. CDR3 nucleotide sequence: TGTGCCAGCAGTCTTCCCTACAGGGGGATTAACACCATATATTTT. V and J are TRBV6-5 and TRBJ1-3; TRBD1 aligns across 8 bases. The germline gives CDR1 MNHEY, CDR2 SVGAGI. The CDR3 contains 15 residues. V shed 5 bases and J 7 bases; nucleotides not matched to a gene: 10.

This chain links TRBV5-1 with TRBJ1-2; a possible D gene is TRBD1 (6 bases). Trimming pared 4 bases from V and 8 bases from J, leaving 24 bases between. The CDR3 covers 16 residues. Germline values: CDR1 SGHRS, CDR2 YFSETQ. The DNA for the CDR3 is TGCGCCAGCAGCCCCCGGTCTGGGGGCCCTTCCTACGGCTACACCTTC. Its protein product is CASSPRSGGPSYGYTF.

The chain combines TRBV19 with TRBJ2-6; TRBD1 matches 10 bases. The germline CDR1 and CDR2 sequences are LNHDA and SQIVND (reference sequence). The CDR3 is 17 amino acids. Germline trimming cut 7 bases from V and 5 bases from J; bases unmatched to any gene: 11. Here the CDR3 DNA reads TGTGCCAGTACTCATAGACAGGGGGCGGATAGGGCCAACGTCCTGACTTTC. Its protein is CASTHRQGADRANVLTF. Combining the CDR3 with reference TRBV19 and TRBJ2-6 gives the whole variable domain DGGITQSPKYLFRKEGQNVTLSCEQNLNHDAMYWYRQDPGQGLRLIYYSQIVNDFQKGDIAEGYSVSREKKESFPLTVTSAQKNPTAFYLCASTHRQGADRANVLTFGAGSRLTVL.

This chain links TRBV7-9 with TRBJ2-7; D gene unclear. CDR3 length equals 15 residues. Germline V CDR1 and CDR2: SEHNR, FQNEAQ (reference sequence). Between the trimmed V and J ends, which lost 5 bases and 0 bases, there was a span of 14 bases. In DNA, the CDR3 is TGTGCCAGCAGCCTATCGTCGAAAGCCTCCTACGAGCAGTACTTC. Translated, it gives CASSLSSKASYEQYF.

The CDR3 loop is CASSLRRGGGELFF. CDR3 coding DNA: TGTGCCAGCAGTTTAAGGAGGGGGGGCGGGGAGCTGTTTTTT. The chain joins TRBV27 to TRBJ2-2; TRBD2 is a possible D gene (7 bases). Trimming took 2 bases from V and 7 from J, leaving 11 bases between them. The CDR3 extends over 14 amino acids. Germline lookup yields CDR1 MNHEY and CDR2 SMNVEV (reference sequence).

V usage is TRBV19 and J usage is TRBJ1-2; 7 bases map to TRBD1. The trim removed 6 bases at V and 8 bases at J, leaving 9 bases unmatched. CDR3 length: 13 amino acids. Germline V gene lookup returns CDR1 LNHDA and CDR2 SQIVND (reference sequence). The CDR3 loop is CASSPGTEGGYTF. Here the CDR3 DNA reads TGTGCCAGTAGCCCCGGGACAGAGGGGGGCTACACCTTC.

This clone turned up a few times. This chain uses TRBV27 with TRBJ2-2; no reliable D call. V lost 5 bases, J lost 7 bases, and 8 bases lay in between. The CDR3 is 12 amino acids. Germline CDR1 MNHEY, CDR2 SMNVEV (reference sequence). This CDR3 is CASSPRFGELFF. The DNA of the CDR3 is TGTGCCAGCAGTCCCCGTTTCGGGGAGCTGTTTTTT.

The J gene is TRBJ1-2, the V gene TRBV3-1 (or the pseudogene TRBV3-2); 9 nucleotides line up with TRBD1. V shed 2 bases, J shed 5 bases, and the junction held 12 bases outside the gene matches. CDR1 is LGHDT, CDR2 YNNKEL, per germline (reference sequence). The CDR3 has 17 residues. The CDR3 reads CASSQSLGQGFLYGYTF. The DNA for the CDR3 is TGTGCCAGCAGCCAATCCTTGGGACAGGGTTTTTTGTATGGCTACACCTTC.

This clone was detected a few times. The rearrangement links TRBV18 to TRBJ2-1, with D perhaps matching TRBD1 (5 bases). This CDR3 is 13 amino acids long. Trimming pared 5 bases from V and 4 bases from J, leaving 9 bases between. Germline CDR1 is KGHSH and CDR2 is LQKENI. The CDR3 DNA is TGTGCCAGCTCAGACGACAGTTACAATGAGCAGTTCTTC. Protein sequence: CASSDDSYNEQFF.

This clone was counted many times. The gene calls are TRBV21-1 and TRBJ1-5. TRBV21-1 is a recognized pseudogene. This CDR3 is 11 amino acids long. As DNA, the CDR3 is TGTGCCAATACGGGTTATCAGCCCCAGCATTTT. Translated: CANTGYQPQHF.

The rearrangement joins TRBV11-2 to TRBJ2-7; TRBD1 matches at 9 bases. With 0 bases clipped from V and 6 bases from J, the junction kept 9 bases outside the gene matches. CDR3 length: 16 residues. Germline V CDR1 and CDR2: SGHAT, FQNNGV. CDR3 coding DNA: TGTGCCAGCAGCTTAGATTGGTACAGGGGGCTTGGCGAGCAGTACTTC. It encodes CASSLDWYRGLGEQYF.

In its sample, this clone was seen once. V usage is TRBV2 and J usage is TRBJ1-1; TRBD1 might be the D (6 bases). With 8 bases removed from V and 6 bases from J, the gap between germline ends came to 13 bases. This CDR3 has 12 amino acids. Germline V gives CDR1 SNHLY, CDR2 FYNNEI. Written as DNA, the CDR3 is TGTGCCAGCCAAGGGGGGGGGCCTGAAGCTTTCTTT. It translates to CASQGGGPEAFF. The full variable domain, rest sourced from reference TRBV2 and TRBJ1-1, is EPEVTQTPSHQVTQMGQEVILRCVPISNHLYFYWYRQILGQKVEFLVSFYNNEISEKSEIFDDQFSVERPDGSNFTLKIRSTKLEDSAMYFCASQGGGPEAFFGQGTRLTVV.

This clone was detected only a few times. CDR3 in amino acids: CASSLRQTTDTQYF. In nucleotides, the CDR3 is TGTGCCAGCAGCCTTCGACAGACCACAGATACGCAGTATTTT. The V gene is TRBV6-5, the J gene TRBJ2-3; maybe TRBD1 (5 bases). This CDR3 has 14 amino acids. Germline assignment: CDR1 MNHEY and CDR2 SVGAGI. V lost 6 bases, J lost 2 bases, and 12 bases lay in between.

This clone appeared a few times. CDR3 sequence (DNA): TGTGCCAGCAGCTTATTTCCAGCGGGAGAGGCCTACGAGCAGTACTTC. This sequence encodes CASSLFPAGEAYEQYF. The chain combines TRBV7-6 with TRBJ2-7, with TRBD2 identical over 8 bases. The CDR3 is made up of 16 amino acids. CDR1 SGHVS and CDR2 FNYEAQ come from the germline V gene. V dropped 2 bases and J dropped 2; count of bases not matched to a gene: 8.

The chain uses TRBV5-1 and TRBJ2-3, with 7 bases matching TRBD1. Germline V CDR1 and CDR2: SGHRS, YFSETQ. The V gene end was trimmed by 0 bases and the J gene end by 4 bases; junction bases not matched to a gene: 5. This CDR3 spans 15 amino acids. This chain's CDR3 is CASSLGPTGPDTQYF. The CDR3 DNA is TGCGCCAGCAGCTTGGGTCCGACAGGGCCAGATACGCAGTATTTT.

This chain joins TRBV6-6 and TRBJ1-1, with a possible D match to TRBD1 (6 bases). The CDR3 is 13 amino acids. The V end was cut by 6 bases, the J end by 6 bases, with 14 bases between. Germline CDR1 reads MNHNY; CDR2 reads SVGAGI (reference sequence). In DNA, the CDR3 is TGTGCCAGCAGGAATAACAGGGCCGCTGAAGCTTTCTTT. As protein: CASRNNRAAEAFF.

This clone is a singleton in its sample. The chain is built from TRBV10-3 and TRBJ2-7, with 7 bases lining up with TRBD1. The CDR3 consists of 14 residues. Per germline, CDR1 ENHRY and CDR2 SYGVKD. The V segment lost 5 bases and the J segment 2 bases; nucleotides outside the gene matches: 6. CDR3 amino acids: CAISKQGLTYEQYF. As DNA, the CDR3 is TGTGCCATCAGTAAACAGGGGTTGACCTACGAGCAGTACTTC.